This TCR beta chain was recorded in a study of CD8+ T cells in alopecia areata. About the study: Oral tofacitinib, 5 to 10 mg twice daily, was given in an open-label trial. The duration of tofacitinib was 6 to 18 months, with 6 months off drug afterward.

A remark on this clone: Antigen specificity is unknown. This sample includes further DNA sequences coding for the same CDR3.

Study outcomes and limitations: Lesional scalp, notably in alopecia totalis/universalis, had clonality above that of normal scalp. Researchers reported that TCR sharing among patients proved less clear than in mice, possibly HLA-linked.

Germline-derived CDR1 and CDR2 are SQVTM and ANQGSEA. Trimming left V 3 bases short and J 1 base short, with 3 bases between. The CDR3 sequence is 12 residues long. The sequencing template was cDNA reverse transcribed from extracted RNA. Some clones are missing from TCRdb's copy, which holds only in-frame ones; the method was immunoSEQ multiplex PCR. The profile covers about 160,000 clones, with less than 70% appearing a single time and roughly 0.91% taken by the ten largest. Specified treatment: oral pan-JAK inhibitor, 5-10 mg twice daily. The sample in question was CD4+ T cells sorted from blood, obtained at week 4, from a patient treated with tofacitinib. J is TRBJ2-2 and V is TRBV29-1, with unresolved D. This clonotype was obtained from a human donor with alopecia areata. The CDR3 DNA follows: TGCAGCGTTGAGGGGAACACCGGGGAGCTGTTTTTT. It is translated as CSVEGNTGELFF.